A selection of T cell receptor beta chains follows, all from one sample in a study of T cell repertoires in cytomegalovirus infection. TCRdb redid the calling of the reads with MiXCR, one entry per CDR3 protein. The sample has roughly 230,000 distinct CDR3 sequences, roughly 22% seen once. The sequenced sample was CD8+ T cells from PBMCs. The origin of the receptors is a human donor in good health (CMV status not recorded). Some clones in this sample may be carry-over from other donors' samples. CDR3s include the opening cysteine and the closing phenylalanine or tryptophan. D genes are given only for firm matches. Part of the rows lack a size; the others show once, few, many or a class for expanded clones.

CDR3nt: TGCAGTGCTAGAGCCTTAGGGGGACACGGGCAGTACTTC; CDR3aa: CSARALGGHGQYF; abundance: NA; j_gene: TRBJ2-7; d_gene: NA; v_gene: TRBV20-1
CDR3nt: TGTGCCAGCAGTAATGTAGCGGTACGCACAGATACGCAGTATTTT; CDR3aa: CASSNVAVRTDTQYF; abundance: few; j_gene: TRBJ2-3; d_gene: NA; v_gene: TRBV27
CDR3nt: TGTGCCAGCAGTTCAACCGTCGGATCCAATAGCAATCAGCCCCAGCATTTT; CDR3aa: CASSSTVGSNSNQPQHF; abundance: few; j_gene: TRBJ1-5; d_gene: NA; v_gene: TRBV28
CDR3nt: TGTGCCAGTAGTATAGCGGCGGGAAATGAGCAGTTCTTC; CDR3aa: CASSIAAGNEQFF; abundance: NA; j_gene: TRBJ2-1; d_gene: NA; v_gene: TRBV19
CDR3nt: TGTGCCAGCAGCCCAATTCGGGACAGGGGAACAGATACGCAGTATTTT; CDR3aa: CASSPIRDRGTDTQYF; abundance: many; j_gene: TRBJ2-3; d_gene: TRBD1; v_gene: TRBV7-8
CDR3nt: TGTGCCAGCAGTTTAGCGCCGGGACAAAGCCTTGGCTACACCTTC; CDR3aa: CASSLAPGQSLGYTF; abundance: NA; j_gene: TRBJ1-2; d_gene: NA; v_gene: TRBV12-3/TRBV12-4
CDR3nt: TGTGCCACTACATACGCCGGGTCCTCGAATGAAAAACTGTTTTTT; CDR3aa: CATTYAGSSNEKLFF; abundance: NA; j_gene: TRBJ1-4; d_gene: NA; v_gene: TRBV15
CDR3nt: TGTGCCAGCAGCTTAGATCAGGGGAGAGGACAGCCCCAGCATTTT; CDR3aa: CASSLDQGRGQPQHF; abundance: NA; j_gene: TRBJ1-5; d_gene: NA; v_gene: TRBV7-2
CDR3nt: TGTGCCAGCAGCTCTAGCGGGGGGACACATGAGACCCAGTACTTC; CDR3aa: CASSSSGGTHETQYF; abundance: NA; j_gene: TRBJ2-5; d_gene: TRBD2; v_gene: TRBV7-7
CDR3nt: TGTGCCAGCAGTTACTCTGTACTAGCGGGTAACCAAGAGACCCAGTACTTC; CDR3aa: CASSYSVLAGNQETQYF; abundance: NA; j_gene: TRBJ2-5; d_gene: TRBD2; v_gene: TRBV6-5
CDR3nt: TGTGCCAGCAGGGGACCTGGCGGGGGGGCCTACGAGCAGTACTTC; CDR3aa: CASRGPGGGAYEQYF; abundance: NA; j_gene: TRBJ2-7; d_gene: TRBD2; v_gene: TRBV2
CDR3nt: TGCGCCAGCAGCCCAACGGGCAGCGGGGGGTTCTACGAGCAGTACTTC; CDR3aa: CASSPTGSGGFYEQYF; abundance: NA; j_gene: TRBJ2-7; d_gene: TRBD2; v_gene: TRBV4-1
CDR3nt: TGTGCCAGTAGTATAGATCTCGGCAGGGTTGAGCAGTTCTTC; CDR3aa: CASSIDLGRVEQFF; abundance: NA; j_gene: TRBJ2-1; d_gene: NA; v_gene: TRBV19
CDR3nt: TGTGCCAGCAGCTTAGGCGCCTCCAGCTCCTACGAGCAGTACTTC; CDR3aa: CASSLGASSSYEQYF; abundance: NA; j_gene: TRBJ2-7; d_gene: NA; v_gene: TRBV7-2
CDR3nt: TGTGCCAGCAGTTTATCCGAGGGAAGCTCCTATAATTCACCCCTCCACTTT; CDR3aa: CASSLSEGSSYNSPLHF; abundance: NA; j_gene: TRBJ1-6; d_gene: NA; v_gene: TRBV28
CDR3nt: TGTGCCAGCAGTCCGCCGTCGGACAGGGGGCGGCAAGAGCGCTCCTACGAGCAGTACTTC; CDR3aa: CASSPPSDRGRQERSYEQYF; abundance: NA; j_gene: TRBJ2-7; d_gene: TRBD1; v_gene: TRBV28
CDR3nt: TGTGCCAGCAGCCCTGTAAGGGCGAGCACCGGGGAGCTGTTTTTT; CDR3aa: CASSPVRASTGELFF; abundance: many; j_gene: TRBJ2-2; d_gene: NA; v_gene: TRBV7-2
CDR3nt: TGTGCCAGCAGCTTAGGTAGCGGGGGTCTCCTTGAAGAGCAGTTCTTC; CDR3aa: CASSLGSGGLLEEQFF; abundance: few; j_gene: TRBJ2-1; d_gene: TRBD2; v_gene: TRBV11-3